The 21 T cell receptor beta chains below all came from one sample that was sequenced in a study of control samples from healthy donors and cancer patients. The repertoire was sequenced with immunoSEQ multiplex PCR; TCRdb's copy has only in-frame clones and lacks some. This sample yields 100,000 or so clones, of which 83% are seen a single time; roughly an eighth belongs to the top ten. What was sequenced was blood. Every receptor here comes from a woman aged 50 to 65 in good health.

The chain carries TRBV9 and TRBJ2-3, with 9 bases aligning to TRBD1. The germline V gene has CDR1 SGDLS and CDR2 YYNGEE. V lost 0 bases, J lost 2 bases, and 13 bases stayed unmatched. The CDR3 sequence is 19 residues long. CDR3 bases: TGTGCCAGCAGCGTAGCTACGAGGGGGACAGGGTTTTTCACAGATACGCAGTATTTT. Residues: CASSVATRGTGFFTDTQYF.

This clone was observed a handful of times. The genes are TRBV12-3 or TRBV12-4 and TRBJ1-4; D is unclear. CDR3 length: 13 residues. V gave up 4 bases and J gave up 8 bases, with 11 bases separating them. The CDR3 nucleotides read TGTGCCAGCAGTTCGCGAACCGAGGAAAAACTGTTTTTT. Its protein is CASSSRTEEKLFF.

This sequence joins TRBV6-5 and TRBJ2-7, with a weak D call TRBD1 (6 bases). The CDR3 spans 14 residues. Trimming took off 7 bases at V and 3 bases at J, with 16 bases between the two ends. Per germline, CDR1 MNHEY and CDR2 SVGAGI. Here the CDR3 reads CASTPRQGFYEQYF. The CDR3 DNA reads TGTGCCAGCACCCCTCGGCAGGGGTTCTACGAGCAGTACTTC.

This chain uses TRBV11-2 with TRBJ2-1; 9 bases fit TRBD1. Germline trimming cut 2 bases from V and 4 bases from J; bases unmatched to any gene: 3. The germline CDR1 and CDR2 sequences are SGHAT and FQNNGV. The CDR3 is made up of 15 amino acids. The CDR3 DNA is TGTGCCAGCAGCTTATCAGGGACAGGGTACAATGAGCAGTTCTTC. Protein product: CASSLSGTGYNEQFF.

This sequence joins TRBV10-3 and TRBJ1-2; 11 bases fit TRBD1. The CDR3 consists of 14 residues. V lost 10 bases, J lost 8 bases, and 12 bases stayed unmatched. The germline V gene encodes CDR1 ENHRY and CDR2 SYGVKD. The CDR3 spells CATRSGQGGWGYTF. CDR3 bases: TGTGCCACGAGGTCGGGACAGGGGGGATGGGGCTACACCTTC.

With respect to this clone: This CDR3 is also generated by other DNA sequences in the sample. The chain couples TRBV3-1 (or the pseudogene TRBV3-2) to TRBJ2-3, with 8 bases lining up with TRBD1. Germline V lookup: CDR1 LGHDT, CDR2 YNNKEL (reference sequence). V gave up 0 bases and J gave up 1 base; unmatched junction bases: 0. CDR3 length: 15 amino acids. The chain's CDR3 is CASSQETGGTDTQYF. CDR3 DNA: TGTGCCAGCAGCCAAGAGACAGGGGGCACAGATACGCAGTATTTT.

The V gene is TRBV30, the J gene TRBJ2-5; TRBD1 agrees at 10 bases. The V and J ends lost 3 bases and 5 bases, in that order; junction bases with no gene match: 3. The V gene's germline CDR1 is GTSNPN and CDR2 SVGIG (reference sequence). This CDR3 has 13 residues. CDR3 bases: TGTGCCTGGAGGGACAGGGGGAGGGAGACCCAGTACTTC. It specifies CAWRDRGRETQYF. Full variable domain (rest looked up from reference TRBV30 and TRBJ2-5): SQTIHQWPATLVQPVGSPLSLECTVEGTSNPNLYWYRQAAGRGLQLLFYSVGIGQISSEVPQNLSASRPQDRQFILSSKKLLLSDSGFYLCAWRDRGRETQYFGPGTRLLVL.

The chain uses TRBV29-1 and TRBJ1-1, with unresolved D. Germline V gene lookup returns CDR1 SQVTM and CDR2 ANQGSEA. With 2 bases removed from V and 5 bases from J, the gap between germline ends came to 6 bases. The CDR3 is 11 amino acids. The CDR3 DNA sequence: TGCAGCGTTGAAAGAAGGACTGAAGCTTTCTTT. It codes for CSVERRTEAFF.

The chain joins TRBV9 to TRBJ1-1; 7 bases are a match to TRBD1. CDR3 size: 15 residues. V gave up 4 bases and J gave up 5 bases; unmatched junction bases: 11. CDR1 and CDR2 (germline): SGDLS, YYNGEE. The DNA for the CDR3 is TGTGCCAGCAGCACAAGTCAGGGGGAAGATACTGAAGCTTTCTTT. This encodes CASSTSQGEDTEAFF.

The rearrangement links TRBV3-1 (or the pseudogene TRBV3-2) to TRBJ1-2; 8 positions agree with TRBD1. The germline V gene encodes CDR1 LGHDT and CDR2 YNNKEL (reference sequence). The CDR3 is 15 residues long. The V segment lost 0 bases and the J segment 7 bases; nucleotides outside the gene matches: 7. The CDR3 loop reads CASSQDYWTGLGYTF. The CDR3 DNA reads TGTGCCAGCAGCCAAGATTATTGGACAGGGCTTGGCTACACCTTC.

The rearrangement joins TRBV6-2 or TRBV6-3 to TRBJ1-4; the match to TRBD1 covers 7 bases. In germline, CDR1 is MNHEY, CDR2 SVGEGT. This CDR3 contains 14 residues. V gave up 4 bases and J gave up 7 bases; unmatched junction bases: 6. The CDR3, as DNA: TGTGCCAGCAGTTTTGGACAGGTTGGTGAAAAACTGTTTTTT. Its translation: CASSFGQVGEKLFF.

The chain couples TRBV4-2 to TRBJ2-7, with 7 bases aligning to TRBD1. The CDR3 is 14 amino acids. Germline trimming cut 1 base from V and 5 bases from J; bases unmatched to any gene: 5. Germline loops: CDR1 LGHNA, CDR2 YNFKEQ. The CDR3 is CASSQGQGNDEQYF. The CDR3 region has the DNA TGTGCCAGCAGCCAAGGACAGGGAAACGACGAGCAGTACTTC.

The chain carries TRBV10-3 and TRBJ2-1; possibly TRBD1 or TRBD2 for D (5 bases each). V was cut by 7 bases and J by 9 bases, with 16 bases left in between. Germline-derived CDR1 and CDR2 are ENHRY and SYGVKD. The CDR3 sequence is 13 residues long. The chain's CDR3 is CAINAGPGTEQFF. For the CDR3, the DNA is TGTGCCATCAATGCGGGCCCCGGGACTGAGCAGTTCTTC.

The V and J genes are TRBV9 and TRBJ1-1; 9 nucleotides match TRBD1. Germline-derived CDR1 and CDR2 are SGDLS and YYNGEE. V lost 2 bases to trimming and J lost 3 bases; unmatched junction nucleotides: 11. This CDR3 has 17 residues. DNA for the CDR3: TGTGCCAGCAGCGTTACCGGGACAGGGATTAGGGACACTGAAGCTTTCTTT. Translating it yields CASSVTGTGIRDTEAFF. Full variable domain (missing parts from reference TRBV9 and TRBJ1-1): DSGVTQTPKHLITATGQRVTLRCSPRSGDLSVYWYQQSLDQGLQFLIQYYNGEERAKGNILERFSAQQFPDLHSELNLSSLELGDSALYFCASSVTGTGIRDTEAFFGQGTRLTVV.

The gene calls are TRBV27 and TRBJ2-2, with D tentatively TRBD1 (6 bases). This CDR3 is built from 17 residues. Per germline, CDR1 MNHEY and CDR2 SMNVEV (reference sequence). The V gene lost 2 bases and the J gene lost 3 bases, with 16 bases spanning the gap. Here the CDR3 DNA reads TGTGCCAGCAGTTTACTCGCAGGGGTTCGTTACACCGGGGAGCTGTTTTTT. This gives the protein CASSLLAGVRYTGELFF.

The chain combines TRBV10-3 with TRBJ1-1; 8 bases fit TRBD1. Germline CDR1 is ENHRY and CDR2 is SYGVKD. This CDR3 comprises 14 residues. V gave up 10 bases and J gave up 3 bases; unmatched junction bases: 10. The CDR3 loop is CATSFRGQDTEAFF. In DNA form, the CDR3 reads TGTGCCACCTCTTTCAGGGGGCAGGACACTGAAGCTTTCTTT.

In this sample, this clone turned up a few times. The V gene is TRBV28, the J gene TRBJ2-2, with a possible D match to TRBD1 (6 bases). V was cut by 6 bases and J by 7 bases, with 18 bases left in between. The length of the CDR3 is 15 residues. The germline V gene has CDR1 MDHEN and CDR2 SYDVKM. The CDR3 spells CASSPLDRNDGELFF. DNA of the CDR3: TGTGCCAGCAGCCCCCTCGACAGGAATGACGGGGAGCTGTTTTTT.

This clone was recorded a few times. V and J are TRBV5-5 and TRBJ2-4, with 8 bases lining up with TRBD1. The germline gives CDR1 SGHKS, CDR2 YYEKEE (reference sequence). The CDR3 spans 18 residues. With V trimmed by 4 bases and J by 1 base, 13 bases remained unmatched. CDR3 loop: CASSPLWQDRVAKNIQYF. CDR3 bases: TGTGCCAGCAGCCCCCTTTGGCAGGACAGGGTGGCCAAAAACATTCAGTACTTC.

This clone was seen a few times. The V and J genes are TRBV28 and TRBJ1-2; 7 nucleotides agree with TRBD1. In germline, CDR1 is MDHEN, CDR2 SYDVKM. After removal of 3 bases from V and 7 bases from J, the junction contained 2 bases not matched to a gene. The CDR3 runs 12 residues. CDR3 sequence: CASSFTGVGYTF. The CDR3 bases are TGTGCCAGCAGTTTCACAGGGGTTGGCTACACCTTC.

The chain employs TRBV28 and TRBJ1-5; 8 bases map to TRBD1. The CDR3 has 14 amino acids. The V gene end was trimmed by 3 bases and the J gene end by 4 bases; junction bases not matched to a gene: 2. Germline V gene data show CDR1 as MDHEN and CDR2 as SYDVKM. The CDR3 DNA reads TGTGCCAGCAGTTTCGACAGGGGTAATCAGCCCCAGCATTTT. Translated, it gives CASSFDRGNQPQHF. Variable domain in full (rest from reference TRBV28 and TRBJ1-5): DVKVTQSSRYLVKRTGEKVFLECVQDMDHENMFWYRQDPGLGLRLIYFSYDVKMKEKGDIPEGYSVSREKKERFSLILESASTNQTSMYLCASSFDRGNQPQHFGDGTRLSIL.

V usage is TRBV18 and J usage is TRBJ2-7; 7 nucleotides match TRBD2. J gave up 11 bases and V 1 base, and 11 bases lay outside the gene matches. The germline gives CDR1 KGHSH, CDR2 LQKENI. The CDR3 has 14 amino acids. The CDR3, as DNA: TGTGCCAGCTCACCACGCCTAGCGGTAAAATGGAAGTACTTC. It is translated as CASSPRLAVKWKYF.